The T cell receptor beta chain described here comes from a study of cytomegalovirus exposure and HLA in healthy donors. As regards this clone: Its antigen is still unknown.

The primer mix had 60 Vbeta and 13 Jbeta primers. Clones were sequenced by immunoSEQ multiplex PCR, and TCRdb holds only the in-frame ones, with some missing. The table has 95,000 to 110,000 clones, approximately 66% seen once. Study findings and constraints: The only immune exposure information that was available was CMV serostatus. Most TCR sequences were seen very rarely across donors, but some public TCRs occurred in many.

Sample: PBMCs. This TCR was sampled from a woman in her 50s in good health and CMV-seronegative.

CDR3 region: CASSETPSAGRTYNEQFF. The CDR3 DNA reads TGTGCCAGCAGTGAGACGCCCTCGGCGGGACGAACCTACAATGAGCAGTTCTTC. V and J are TRBV2 and TRBJ2-1; possible D gene TRBD2, 6 bases. Trimming left V 3 bases short and J 2 bases short, with 20 bases between. CDR3 length equals 18 residues. CDR1 and CDR2 from the germline V gene are SNHLY and FYNNEI.